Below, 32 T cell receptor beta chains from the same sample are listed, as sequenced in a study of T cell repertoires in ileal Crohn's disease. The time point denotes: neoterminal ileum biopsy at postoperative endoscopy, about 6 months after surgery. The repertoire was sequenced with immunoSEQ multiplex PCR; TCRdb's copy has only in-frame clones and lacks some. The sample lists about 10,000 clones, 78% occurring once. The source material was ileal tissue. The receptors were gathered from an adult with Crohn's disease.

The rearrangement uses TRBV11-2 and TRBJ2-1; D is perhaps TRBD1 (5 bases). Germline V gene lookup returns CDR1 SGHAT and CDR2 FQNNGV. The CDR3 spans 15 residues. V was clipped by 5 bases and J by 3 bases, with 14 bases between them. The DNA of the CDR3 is TGTGCCAGCAGCCTAAGGGGTTTGGGCTACAATGAGCAGTTCTTC. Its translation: CASSLRGLGYNEQFF.

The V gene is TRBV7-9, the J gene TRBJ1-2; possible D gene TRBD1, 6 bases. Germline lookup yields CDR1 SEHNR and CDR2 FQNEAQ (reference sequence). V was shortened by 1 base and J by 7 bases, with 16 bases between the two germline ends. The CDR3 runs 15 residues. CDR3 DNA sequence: TGTGCCAGCAGCTTAGGGTCAGGGGCGCAGTCTGGCTACACCTTC. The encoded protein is CASSLGSGAQSGYTF.

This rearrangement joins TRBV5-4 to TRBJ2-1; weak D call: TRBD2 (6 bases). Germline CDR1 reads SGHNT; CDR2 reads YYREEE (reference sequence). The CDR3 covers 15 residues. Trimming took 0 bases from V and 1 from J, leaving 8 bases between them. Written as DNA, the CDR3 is TGTGCCAGCAGCTTGGGTGGACTATCCTACAATGAGCAGTTCTTC. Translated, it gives CASSLGGLSYNEQFF.

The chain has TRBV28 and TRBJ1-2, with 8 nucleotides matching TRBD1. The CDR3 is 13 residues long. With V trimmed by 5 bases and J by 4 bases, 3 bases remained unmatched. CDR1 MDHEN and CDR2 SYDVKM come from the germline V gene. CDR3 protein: CASSQGAGYGYTF. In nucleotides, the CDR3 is TGTGCCAGCAGTCAGGGGGCGGGCTATGGCTACACCTTC.

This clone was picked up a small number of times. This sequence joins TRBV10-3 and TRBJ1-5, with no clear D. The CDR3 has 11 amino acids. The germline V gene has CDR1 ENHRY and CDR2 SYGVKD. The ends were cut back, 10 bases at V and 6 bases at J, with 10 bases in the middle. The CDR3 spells CARRIGQPQHF. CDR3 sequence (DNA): TGTGCCAGGAGAATTGGTCAGCCCCAGCATTTT.

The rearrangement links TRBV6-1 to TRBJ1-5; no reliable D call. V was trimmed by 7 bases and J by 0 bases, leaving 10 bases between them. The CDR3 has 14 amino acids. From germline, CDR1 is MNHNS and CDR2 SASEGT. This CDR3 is CASMAAYSNQPQHF. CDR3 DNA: TGTGCCAGCATGGCGGCATATAGCAATCAGCCCCAGCATTTT.

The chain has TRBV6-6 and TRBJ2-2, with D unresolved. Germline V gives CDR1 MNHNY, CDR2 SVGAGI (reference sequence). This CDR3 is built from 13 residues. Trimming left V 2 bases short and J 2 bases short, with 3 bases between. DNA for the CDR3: TGTGCCAGCAGTTACCATAACACCGGGGAGCTGTTTTTT. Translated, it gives CASSYHNTGELFF.

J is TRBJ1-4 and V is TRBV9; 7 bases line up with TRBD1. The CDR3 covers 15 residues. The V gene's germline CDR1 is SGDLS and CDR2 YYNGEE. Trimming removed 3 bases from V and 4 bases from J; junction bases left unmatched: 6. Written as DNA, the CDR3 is TGTGCCAGCAGCGCTTCCGGGACAGTTAATGAAAAACTGTTTTTT. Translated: CASSASGTVNEKLFF.

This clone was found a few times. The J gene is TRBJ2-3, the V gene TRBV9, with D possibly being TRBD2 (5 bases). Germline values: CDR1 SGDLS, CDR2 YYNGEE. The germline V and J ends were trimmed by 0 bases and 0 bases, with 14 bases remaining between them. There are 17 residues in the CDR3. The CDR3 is CASSVGSGGGSTDTQYF. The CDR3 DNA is TGTGCCAGCAGCGTAGGGTCAGGCGGAGGAAGCACAGATACGCAGTATTTT. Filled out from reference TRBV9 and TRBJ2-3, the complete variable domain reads DSGVTQTPKHLITATGQRVTLRCSPRSGDLSVYWYQQSLDQGLQFLIQYYNGEERAKGNILERFSAQQFPDLHSELNLSSLELGDSALYFCASSVGSGGGSTDTQYFGPGTRLTVL.

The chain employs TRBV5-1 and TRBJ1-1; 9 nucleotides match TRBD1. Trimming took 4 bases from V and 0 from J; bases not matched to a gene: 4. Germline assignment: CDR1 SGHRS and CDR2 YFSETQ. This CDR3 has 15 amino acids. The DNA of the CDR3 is TGCGCCAGCAGCACGGGACAGGGAATGAACACTGAAGCTTTCTTT. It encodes CASSTGQGMNTEAFF.

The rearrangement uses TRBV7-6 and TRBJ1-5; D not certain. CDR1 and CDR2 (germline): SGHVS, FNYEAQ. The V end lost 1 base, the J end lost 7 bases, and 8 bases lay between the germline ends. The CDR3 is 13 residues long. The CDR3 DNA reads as TGTGCCAGCAGCTTAGAGGAGCGACAGCCCCAGCATTTT. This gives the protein CASSLEERQPQHF.

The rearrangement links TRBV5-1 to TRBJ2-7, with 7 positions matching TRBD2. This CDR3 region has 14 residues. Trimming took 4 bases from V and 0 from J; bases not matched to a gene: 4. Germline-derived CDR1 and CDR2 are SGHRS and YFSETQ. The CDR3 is CASSIGGSSYEQYF. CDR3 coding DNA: TGCGCCAGCAGCATCGGGGGGAGCTCCTACGAGCAGTACTTC.

CDR3 region: CASIPPSRYYGYTF. CDR3 nucleotide sequence: TGTGCCAGCATACCCCCGAGTCGATACTATGGCTACACCTTC. The V and J genes are TRBV11-2 and TRBJ1-2; D call uncertain. From germline, CDR1 is SGHAT and CDR2 FQNNGV. Trimming removed 7 bases at V and 3 bases at J, with 15 bases between. CDR3 length: 14 residues.

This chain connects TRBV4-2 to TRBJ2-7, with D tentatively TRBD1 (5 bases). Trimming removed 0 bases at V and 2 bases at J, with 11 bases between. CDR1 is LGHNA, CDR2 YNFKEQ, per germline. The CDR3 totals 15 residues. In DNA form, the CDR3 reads TGTGCCAGCAGCCAAGATGGCAGGGCTACCTACGAGCAGTACTTC. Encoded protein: CASSQDGRATYEQYF.

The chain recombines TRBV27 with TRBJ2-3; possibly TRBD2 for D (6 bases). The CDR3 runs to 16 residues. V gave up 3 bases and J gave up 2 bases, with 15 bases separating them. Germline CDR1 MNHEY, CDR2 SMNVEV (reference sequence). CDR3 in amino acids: CASSLAGYSDTDTQYF. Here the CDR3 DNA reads TGTGCCAGCAGTTTGGCGGGGTACTCTGACACAGATACGCAGTATTTT.

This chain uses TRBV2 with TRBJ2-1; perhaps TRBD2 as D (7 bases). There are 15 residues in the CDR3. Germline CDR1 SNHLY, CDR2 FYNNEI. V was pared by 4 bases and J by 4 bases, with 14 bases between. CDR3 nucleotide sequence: TGTGCCAGCAGTGGAGGGGGGGGTCTTTACAATGAGCAGTTCTTC. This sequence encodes CASSGGGGLYNEQFF. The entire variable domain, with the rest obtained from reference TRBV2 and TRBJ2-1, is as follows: EPEVTQTPSHQVTQMGQEVILRCVPISNHLYFYWYRQILGQKVEFLVSFYNNEISEKSEIFDDQFSVERPDGSNFTLKIRSTKLEDSAMYFCASSGGGGLYNEQFFGPGTRLTVL.

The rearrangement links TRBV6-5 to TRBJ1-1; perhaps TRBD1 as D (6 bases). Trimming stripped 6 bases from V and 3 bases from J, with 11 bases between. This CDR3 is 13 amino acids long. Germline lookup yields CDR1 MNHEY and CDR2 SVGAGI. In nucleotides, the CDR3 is TGTGCCAGCAGCAGGGGCTGGTACACTGAAGCTTTCTTT. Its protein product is CASSRGWYTEAFF.

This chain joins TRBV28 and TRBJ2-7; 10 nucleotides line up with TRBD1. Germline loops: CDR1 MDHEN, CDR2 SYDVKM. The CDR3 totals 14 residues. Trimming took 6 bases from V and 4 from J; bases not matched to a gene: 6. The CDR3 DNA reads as TGTGCCAGCAGGAGGGACAGGGGTGGTTACGAGCAGTACTTC. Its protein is CASRRDRGGYEQYF.

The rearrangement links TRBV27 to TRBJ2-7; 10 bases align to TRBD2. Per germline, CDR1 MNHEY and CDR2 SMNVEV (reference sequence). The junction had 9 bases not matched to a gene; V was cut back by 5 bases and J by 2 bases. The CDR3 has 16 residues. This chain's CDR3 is CASSPTTSGSAYEQYF. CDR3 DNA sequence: TGTGCCAGCAGTCCTACGACTAGCGGGTCAGCCTACGAGCAGTACTTC.

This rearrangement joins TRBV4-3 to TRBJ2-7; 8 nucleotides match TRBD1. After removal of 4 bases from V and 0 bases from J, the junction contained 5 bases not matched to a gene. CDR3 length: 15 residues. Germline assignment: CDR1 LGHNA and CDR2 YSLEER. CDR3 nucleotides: TGCGCCAGCAGCCCGGGTCAGGGGGCCTCCTACGAGCAGTACTTC. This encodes CASSPGQGASYEQYF.

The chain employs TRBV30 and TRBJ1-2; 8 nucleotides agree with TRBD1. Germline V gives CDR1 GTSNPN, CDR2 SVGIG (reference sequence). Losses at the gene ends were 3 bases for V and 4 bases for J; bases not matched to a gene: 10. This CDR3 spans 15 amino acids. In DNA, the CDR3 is TGTGCCTGGAGAAGGGTGGGACAGGCGATCTATGGCTACACCTTC. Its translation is CAWRRVGQAIYGYTF. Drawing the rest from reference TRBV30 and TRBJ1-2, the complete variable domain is SQTIHQWPATLVQPVGSPLSLECTVEGTSNPNLYWYRQAAGRGLQLLFYSVGIGQISSEVPQNLSASRPQDRQFILSSKKLLLSDSGFYLCAWRRVGQAIYGYTFGSGTRLTVV.

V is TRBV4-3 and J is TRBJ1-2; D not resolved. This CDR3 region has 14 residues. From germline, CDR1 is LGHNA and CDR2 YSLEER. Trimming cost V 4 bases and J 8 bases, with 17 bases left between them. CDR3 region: CASSRNNGQRGYTF. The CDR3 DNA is TGCGCCAGCAGCCGAAACAACGGCCAGCGAGGCTACACCTTC.

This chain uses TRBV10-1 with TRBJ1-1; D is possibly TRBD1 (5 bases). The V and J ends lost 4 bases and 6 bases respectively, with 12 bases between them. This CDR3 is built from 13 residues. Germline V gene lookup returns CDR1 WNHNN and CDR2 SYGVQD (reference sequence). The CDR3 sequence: CASSAQGRSEAFF. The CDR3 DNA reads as TGCGCCAGCAGTGCCCAGGGAAGATCTGAAGCTTTCTTT.

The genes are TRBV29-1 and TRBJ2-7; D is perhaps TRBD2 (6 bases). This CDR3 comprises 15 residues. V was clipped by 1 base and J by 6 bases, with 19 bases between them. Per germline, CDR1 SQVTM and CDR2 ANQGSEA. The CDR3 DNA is TGCAGCGTTGAAGGGCTGGGGGAGGCCCCCTCCGAGCAGTACTTC. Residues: CSVEGLGEAPSEQYF.

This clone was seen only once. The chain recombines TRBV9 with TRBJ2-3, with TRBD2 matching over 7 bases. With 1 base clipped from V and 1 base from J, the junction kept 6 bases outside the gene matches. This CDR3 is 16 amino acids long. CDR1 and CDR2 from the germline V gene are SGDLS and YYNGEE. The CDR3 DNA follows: TGTGCCAGCAGCGTAAACGCGGGGGAGGGCACAGATACGCAGTATTTT. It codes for CASSVNAGEGTDTQYF.

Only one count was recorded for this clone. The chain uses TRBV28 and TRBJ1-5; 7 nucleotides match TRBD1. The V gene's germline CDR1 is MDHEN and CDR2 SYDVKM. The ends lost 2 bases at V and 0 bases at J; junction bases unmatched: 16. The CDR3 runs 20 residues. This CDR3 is CASSLKGARGGIDSNQPQHF. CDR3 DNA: TGTGCCAGCAGTTTAAAGGGGGCGCGGGGTGGGATTGATAGCAATCAGCCCCAGCATTTT.

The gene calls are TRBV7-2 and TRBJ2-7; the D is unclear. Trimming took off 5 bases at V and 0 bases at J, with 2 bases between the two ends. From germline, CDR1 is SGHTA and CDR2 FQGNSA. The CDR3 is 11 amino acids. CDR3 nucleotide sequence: TGTGCCAGCAGCCGCTCCTACGAGCAGTACTTC. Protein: CASSRSYEQYF.

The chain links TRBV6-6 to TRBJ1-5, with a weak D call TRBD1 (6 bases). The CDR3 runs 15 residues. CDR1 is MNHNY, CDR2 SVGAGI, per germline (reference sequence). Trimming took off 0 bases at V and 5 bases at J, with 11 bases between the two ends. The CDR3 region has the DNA TGTGCCAGCAGTTACTCGACAGGATTGGATCAGCCCCAGCATTTT. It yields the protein CASSYSTGLDQPQHF.

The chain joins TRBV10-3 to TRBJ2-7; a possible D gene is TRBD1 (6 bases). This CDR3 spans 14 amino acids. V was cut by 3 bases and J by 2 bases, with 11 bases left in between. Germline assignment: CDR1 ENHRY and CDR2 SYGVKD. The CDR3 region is CAISDRGSTYEQYF. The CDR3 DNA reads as TGTGCCATCAGTGACAGGGGATCGACCTACGAGCAGTACTTC.

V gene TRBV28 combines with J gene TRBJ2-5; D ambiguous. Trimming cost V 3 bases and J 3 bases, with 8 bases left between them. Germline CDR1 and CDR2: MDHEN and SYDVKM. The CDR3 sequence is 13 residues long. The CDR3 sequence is CASSFFGEETQYF. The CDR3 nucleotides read TGTGCCAGCAGTTTTTTCGGAGAAGAGACCCAGTACTTC.

The CDR3 protein is CASSLFPQGGELFF. CDR3 DNA sequence: TGTGCCAGCAGTTTATTCCCCCAGGGTGGGGAGCTGTTTTTT. The chain uses TRBV27 and TRBJ2-2, with D possibly matching TRBD1 (5 bases). The ends were cut back, 1 base at V and 8 bases at J, with 11 bases in the middle. Germline V CDR1 and CDR2: MNHEY, SMNVEV (reference sequence). This CDR3 comprises 14 residues.

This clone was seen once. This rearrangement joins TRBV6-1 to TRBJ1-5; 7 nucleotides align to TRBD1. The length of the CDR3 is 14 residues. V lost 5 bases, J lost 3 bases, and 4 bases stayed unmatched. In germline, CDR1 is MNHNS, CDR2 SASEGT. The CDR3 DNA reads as TGTGCCAGCAGTACCACAGGGGCCAATCAGCCCCAGCATTTT. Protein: CASSTTGANQPQHF.